This T cell receptor beta chain was recovered during a study of OX40 agonist ivuxolimab in advanced cancers. Study context: Antecedent anti-PD-1, anti-PD-L1 or anti-CTLA-4 therapy was permissible, with roughly 40% having received some.

Method: immunoSEQ multiplex PCR; TCRdb's copy keeps in-frame clones and lacks some. In the table there are some 51,000 clones, 85% to 90% of which are singletons. The CDR3 contains 16 residues. The V gene end was trimmed by 1 base and the J gene end by 7 bases; junction bases not matched to a gene: 9. The germline CDR1 and CDR2 sequences are SNHLY and FYNNEI. Sequenced material: CD4+ or CD8+ T cells sorted from blood, taken in a trial of the OX40 agonist ivuxolimab. This rearrangement joins TRBV2 to TRBJ2-1; 8 nucleotides agree with TRBD1. The sequence was obtained from an adult with an advanced solid tumor such as melanoma, head and neck, liver or kidney cancer. The CDR3 sequence: CASSEGPGQGTNEQFF. The DNA for the CDR3 is TGTGCCAGCAGTGAAGGTCCTGGACAGGGAACGAATGAGCAGTTCTTC.